A single sample is the source of the 12 T cell receptor beta chains below, sequenced in a study of cytotoxic CD8 clonotypes in ibrutinib-treated CLL. Generated by immunoSEQ multiplex PCR, the TCRdb table keeps only in-frame clones and is missing some. The sample consists of around 300,000 clones, around four fifths of them appearing once. The sample in question was PBMCs, obtained before ibrutinib treatment. These receptors were taken from a human donor with chronic lymphocytic leukemia.

The chain is built from TRBV18 and TRBJ2-1; weak D call: TRBD2 (6 bases). V was pared by 0 bases and J by 5 bases, with 8 bases between. CDR1 is KGHSH, CDR2 LQKENI, per germline. This CDR3 has 14 residues. The DNA for the CDR3 is TGTGCCAGCTCACCACCGGGAGGCCACAATGAGCAGTTCTTC. Its translation is CASSPPGGHNEQFF. Complete variable domain (other parts from reference TRBV18 and TRBJ2-1): NAGVMQNPRHLVRRRGQEARLRCSPMKGHSHVYWYRQLPEEGLKFMVYLQKENIIDESGMPKERFSAEFPKEGPSILRIQQVVRGDSAAYFCASSPPGGHNEQFFGPGTRLTVL.

The chain recombines TRBV4-2 with TRBJ2-2; D remains ambiguous. The CDR3 runs 12 residues. Germline CDR1 and CDR2: LGHNA and YNFKEQ. V was cut by 4 bases and J by 5 bases, with 5 bases left in between. The CDR3 is CASSPLTGELFF. The CDR3 DNA reads as TGTGCCAGCAGCCCCCTGACCGGGGAGCTGTTTTTT.

This clone was recorded a few times. The chain couples TRBV13 to TRBJ2-1, with 8 nucleotides matching TRBD2. Germline CDR1 is PRHDT and CDR2 is FYEKMQ (reference sequence). The CDR3 is made up of 14 amino acids. J lost 8 bases, V lost 2 bases, and 5 bases had no gene match. The DNA of the CDR3 is TGTGCCAGCAGCTTATACGGACTAGCCGATGAGCAGTTCTTC. It yields the protein CASSLYGLADEQFF. Based on the CDR3 plus reference TRBV13 and TRBJ2-1, the full variable domain is AAGVIQSPRHLIKEKRETATLKCYPIPRHDTVYWYQQGPGQDPQFLISFYEKMQSDKGSIPDRFSAQQFSDYHSELNMSSLELGDSALYFCASSLYGLADEQFFGPGTRLTVL.

The gene calls are TRBV5-6 and TRBJ1-2, with 9 bases matching TRBD1. Germline V gene data show CDR1 as SGHDT and CDR2 as YYEEEE. The CDR3 has 18 amino acids. V was pared by 5 bases and J by 4 bases, with 18 bases of the junction left unmatched. The CDR3 reads CASSKSGTGPQSSYGYTF. In nucleotides, the CDR3 is TGTGCCAGCAGTAAATCCGGGACAGGGCCCCAATCCAGCTATGGCTACACCTTC.

The chain links TRBV4-1 to TRBJ2-7; D might be TRBD2 (5 bases). The V gene lost 0 bases and the J gene lost 2 bases, with 8 bases spanning the gap. Per the germline V gene, CDR1 is MGHRA and CDR2 is YSYEKL. The CDR3 length is 14 residues. CDR3 coding DNA: TGCGCCAGCAGCCAAGATCTCGGGGCCTACGAGCAGTACTTC. Amino acids: CASSQDLGAYEQYF.

J is TRBJ2-2 and V is TRBV5-1; D unclear. CDR1 SGHRS and CDR2 YFSETQ come from the germline V gene. V was pared by 7 bases and J by 8 bases, with 21 bases between. The CDR3 runs to 15 residues. In nucleotides, the CDR3 is TGCGCCAGCTCCCTCGGGTGGAGCAGTGGGGGGGAGCTGTTTTTT. This codes for CASSLGWSSGGELFF.

The V gene is TRBV27, the J gene TRBJ1-4, with D unresolved. V was trimmed by 7 bases and J by 4 bases, leaving 16 bases between them. The CDR3 is 15 residues long. Looked up from germline, CDR1 is MNHEY and CDR2 is SMNVEV (reference sequence). CDR3 nucleotide sequence: TGTGCCAGCACCTGGAGGGCAGGCCTTAATGAAAAACTGTTTTTT. This encodes CASTWRAGLNEKLFF.

The genes are TRBV6-6 and TRBJ1-3; unclear D gene. Germline CDR1 MNHNY, CDR2 SVGAGI (reference sequence). The germline V and J ends were trimmed by 6 bases and 4 bases, with 7 bases remaining between them. The CDR3 runs 12 residues. This chain's CDR3 is CASSQTGNTIYF. CDR3 bases: TGTGCCAGCAGCCAAACAGGAAACACCATATATTTT.

The V call is TRBV19, the J call TRBJ1-5, with 8 positions matching TRBD1. Germline lookup yields CDR1 LNHDA and CDR2 SQIVND (reference sequence). Trimming cost V 4 bases and J 7 bases; bases outside gene matches: 9. CDR3 length: 15 residues. The CDR3 nucleotides are TGTGCCAGTAGTACCCCCAGGACAGGGTACCAGCCCCAGCATTTT. As protein: CASSTPRTGYQPQHF.

The chain has TRBV6-5 and TRBJ1-5; 8 positions agree with TRBD1. There are 14 residues in the CDR3. V was clipped by 7 bases and J by 4 bases; unmatched bases: 6. Per germline, CDR1 MNHEY and CDR2 SVGAGI. CDR3 nucleotides: TGTGCCAGCACCACCGGGACAGGAAATCAGCCCCAGCATTTT. Its translation is CASTTGTGNQPQHF.

The DNA of the CDR3 is TGTGCCAGCTCACCGGACAGGACCTCAATGAACACTGAAGCTTTCTTT. Protein sequence: CASSPDRTSMNTEAFF. The rearrangement uses TRBV18 and TRBJ1-1; 7 bases fit TRBD1. The germline gives CDR1 KGHSH, CDR2 LQKENI. With V trimmed by 3 bases and J by 0 bases, 7 bases remained unmatched. The CDR3 length is 16 residues.

This chain links TRBV5-1 with TRBJ1-2; D might be TRBD1 (6 bases). CDR3 length: 13 amino acids. CDR1 SGHRS and CDR2 YFSETQ come from the germline V gene. Trimming took 0 bases from V and 4 from J, leaving 7 bases between them. In nucleotides, the CDR3 is TGCGCCAGCAGCTTGGACAGGGCCTATGGCTACACCTTC. Its translation: CASSLDRAYGYTF.